A selection of T cell receptor beta chains follows, all from one sample in a study of control samples from healthy donors and cancer patients. Assay used: immunoSEQ multiplex PCR; TCRdb lists only in-frame clones, some missing. The profile shows around 74,000 clones, 92% of them singletons. The sample comprised blood. The receptors originated from an older woman in good health. Each CDR3 is given with its conserved first and last residue. The D gene is left open where the match is weak. Only part of the rows carry a size: once, few, many, or a class if the clone is expanded.

v_call	j_call	d_call	clone_size	cdr3_aa	cdr3_nt
TRBV9	TRBJ2-3	.	.	CASSVSSTPDTQYF	TGTGCCAGCAGCGTAAGCTCAACTCCAGATACGCAGTATTTT
TRBV4-2	TRBJ2-1	TRBD2	.	CASSQQGTSGSDEQFF	TGTGCCAGCAGCCAACAAGGGACTAGCGGGAGTGATGAGCAGTTCTTC
TRBV23-1	TRBJ1-6	.	.	CASSTERGARNSPLHF	TGCGCCAGCAGCACAGAACGGGGGGCCCGTAATTCACCCCTCCACTTT
TRBV6-1	TRBJ1-2	.	.	CASSEERRAYGYTF	TGTGCCAGCAGTGAAGAACGGAGGGCCTATGGCTACACCTTC
TRBV2	TRBJ1-5	TRBD1	.	CASGGPGTGEYSNQPQHF	TGTGCCAGCGGTGGGCCTGGGACAGGTGAATATAGCAATCAGCCCCAGCATTTT
TRBV30	TRBJ2-2	TRBD2	.	CAWRGSGRAVGELFF	TGTGCCTGGAGAGGCAGCGGGAGGGCTGTCGGGGAGCTGTTTTTT
TRBV7-9	TRBJ2-7	.	.	CASSRGRGLDEQYF	TGTGCCAGCTCCCGAGGGAGGGGGCTGGACGAGCAGTACTTC
TRBV19	TRBJ1-2	.	.	CASRGRGPTHGYTF	TGTGCCAGTCGCGGCAGGGGCCCCACGCATGGCTACACCTTC
TRBV4-1	TRBJ1-5	TRBD1	once	CASSQWTGDNQPQHF	TGCGCCAGCAGCCAATGGACAGGGGACAATCAGCCCCAGCATTTT
TRBV5-5	TRBJ1-3	.	.	CASSLEGQTRPGNTIYF	TGTGCCAGCAGCTTGGAAGGTCAGACCCGACCTGGAAACACCATATATTTT
TRBV4-1	TRBJ2-1	.	.	CASSQSGRRNGQFF	TGCGCCAGCAGCCAATCCGGTCGTCGCAATGGGCAGTTCTTC
TRBV6-1	TRBJ1-5	.	.	CASRETPGLSRSNQPQHF	TGTGCCAGCAGGGAAACCCCCGGACTAAGCAGAAGCAATCAGCCCCAGCATTTT
TRBV10-1	TRBJ2-1	TRBD2	.	CASSESGRTWGNEQFF	TGCGCCAGCAGTGAATCCGGGAGGACCTGGGGCAATGAGCAGTTCTTC
TRBV7-9	TRBJ1-2	.	.	CARRHEVDYGYTF	TGTGCCAGGCGGCACGAAGTGGACTATGGCTACACCTTC
TRBV12-3/TRBV12-4	TRBJ2-1	.	.	CASSLYENEQFF	TGTGCCAGCAGTTTATATGAGAATGAGCAGTTCTTC
TRBV5-1	TRBJ1-6	.	.	CASSSDRGTSPLHF	TGCGCCAGCAGCTCGGACAGAGGGACTTCACCCCTCCACTTT
TRBV7-9	TRBJ2-7	.	.	CASSLATGHQYEQYF	TGTGCCAGCAGCTTAGCGACGGGACACCAGTACGAGCAGTACTTC
TRBV5-1	TRBJ1-1	.	once	CASSWGGAPTSTEAFF	TGCGCCAGCAGCTGGGGCGGGGCGCCGACGTCCACTGAAGCTTTCTTT
TRBV27	TRBJ1-1	.	.	CASQGYRLQNTEAFF	TGTGCCAGCCAGGGTTATAGGCTACAGAACACTGAAGCTTTCTTT
TRBV6-2/TRBV6-3	TRBJ2-1	.	.	CASSPNNEQFF	TGTGCCAGCAGTCCCAACAATGAGCAGTTCTTC